Listed below are T cell receptor beta chains from one sample, sequenced in a study of Ad26.COV2.S vaccination and SARS-CoV-2 variants. The method was immunoSEQ multiplex PCR; TCRdb's version includes in-frame clones alone and lacks a portion of them. The sample records about 680,000 clones, about 89% being singletons. Here the sequenced sample was peripheral blood, taken in a trial of Ad26.COV2.S vaccine versus placebo. The receptor source for this set is a person between 18 and 60 years old who received the Ad26.COV2.S COVID-19 vaccine or a placebo. CDR3s include the opening cysteine and the closing phenylalanine or tryptophan. The order of the fields is clone size, V gene, J gene, D gene, CDR3 DNA, CDR3 protein. A D gene is named only where the DNA matches it firmly. Clone size appears in some rows only: once, few, many, or a class for an expanded clone.

>-|TRBV10-3|TRBJ1-1|-
TGTGCCATCAGTGAGGTGGGGACTGAAGCTTTCTTT
CAISEVGTEAFF
>-|TRBV7-9|TRBJ2-5|TRBD1
TGTGCCAGCAGCCTATTCGGACAGGGGAGTCAAGAGACCCAGTACTTC
CASSLFGQGSQETQYF
>-|TRBV4-3|TRBJ2-3|-
TGCGCCAGCAGCCAAGATTTAACAGTCAAGACGCAGTATTTT
CASSQDLTVKTQYF
>-|TRBV6-5|TRBJ2-7|-
TGTGCCAGCAGAAAGGAGCGGAAGTACGAGCAGTACTTC
CASRKERKYEQYF
>-|TRBV10-1|TRBJ2-1|-
TGCGCCACCAGGGACTTTTTTAATGAGCAGTTCTTC
CATRDFFNEQFF
>-|TRBV12-5|TRBJ2-5|-
TGTGCTAGTGGTTCCACGTTAACTGAGACCCAGTACTTC
CASGSTLTETQYF
>-|TRBV6-6|TRBJ1-6|-
TGTGCCAGCAGTTACTCCGGCCCAGGAAATTCACCCCTCCACTTT
CASSYSGPGNSPLHF
>once|TRBV7-9|TRBJ2-7|-
TGTGCCAGCAGCCCCGATACTAGCTGGTACGAGCAGTACTTC
CASSPDTSWYEQYF
>-|TRBV6-2/TRBV6-3|TRBJ1-1|-
TGTGCCAGCAGCCGAGCCTTTGAAGCTTTCTTT
CASSRAFEAFF
>-|TRBV7-2|TRBJ1-1|-
TGTGCCAGCAGCCCCGGACCCATGAACACTGAAGCTTTCTTT
CASSPGPMNTEAFF
>-|TRBV27|TRBJ1-2|TRBD1
TGTGCCAGCAGACGGACAGGGTTGGATGGCTACACCTTC
CASRRTGLDGYTF
>-|TRBV11-2|TRBJ2-7|-
TGTGCCAGCAGCCCAATTTTGACAGGGAGGGCCTACGAGCAGTACTTC
CASSPILTGRAYEQYF
>-|TRBV30|TRBJ2-7|-
TGTGCCTTCGGGTCCTACGAGCAGTACTTC
CAFGSYEQYF
>once|TRBV30|TRBJ1-6|TRBD1
TGTGCCTGGAGCCAGGGGGCCTCCTATAATTCACCCCTCCACTTT
CAWSQGASYNSPLHF
>-|TRBV30|TRBJ2-5|-
TGTGCCCTTGGGGGTACGACACTTACTAGATTCCAAGAGACCCAGTACTTC
CALGGTTLTRFQETQYF
>-|TRBV6-5|TRBJ2-7|-
TGTGCCAGCAGTTACAGCCCCTCCGTGAATTACGAGCAGTACTTC
CASSYSPSVNYEQYF
>-|TRBV4-3|TRBJ2-1|-
TGCGCCAGCAGCCAAGGGATACTCAATGAGCAGTTCTTC
CASSQGILNEQFF
>-|TRBV4-3|TRBJ2-1|TRBD2
TGCGCCAGCAGCCAAGATGCGGCGGGGGGTTACAATGAGCAGTTCTTC
CASSQDAAGGYNEQFF
>-|TRBV4-1|TRBJ2-7|-
TGCGCCAGCAGCCCAGAGACGGGGCTCTACGAGCAGTACTTC
CASSPETGLYEQYF
>-|TRBV4-2|TRBJ1-1|-
TGTGCCAGCAGCCAAGAAGGCCTGAACACTGAAGCTTTCTTT
CASSQEGLNTEAFF
>once|TRBV7-2|TRBJ1-6|-
TGTGCCAGCAGCTTAGGATCGCCGGTACGGATTAATTCACCCCTCCACTTT
CASSLGSPVRINSPLHF
>once|TRBV15|TRBJ1-2|TRBD1
TGTGCCACCAGCAGAGGGGACAGCACTAACTATGGCTACACCTTC
CATSRGDSTNYGYTF
>-|TRBV5-5|TRBJ1-2|TRBD1
TGTGCCAGCAGCTTGGGAGGGACAGGGGGCTTTTATGGCTACACCTTC
CASSLGGTGGFYGYTF
>-|TRBV6-5|TRBJ1-2|-
TGTGCCAGCAGACCAGGGGCGGCCTATGGCTACACCTTC
CASRPGAAYGYTF
>-|TRBV6-6|TRBJ2-7|-
TGTGCCAGCAGTCTACCCGAGGGCCCGATCACCTACGAGCAGTACTTC
CASSLPEGPITYEQYF
>-|TRBV11-1|TRBJ2-3|TRBD1
TGTGCCAGCAGCTTAGCTTTTAGGACAGGGCCCACAGATACGCAGTATTTT
CASSLAFRTGPTDTQYF
>-|TRBV10-3|TRBJ1-4|-
TGTGCCATCAGTGAACAGGGTCGAGCAACTAATGAAAAACTGTTTTTT
CAISEQGRATNEKLFF
>-|TRBV6-5|TRBJ2-5|-
TGTGCCAGCAGTTTCGGGGGGACAGACCAAGAGACCCAGTACTTC
CASSFGGTDQETQYF
>-|TRBV2|TRBJ2-2|-
TGTGCCAGCAATACCCGGGAGTCCGCCGGGGAGCTGTTTTTT
CASNTRESAGELFF
>-|TRBV15|TRBJ1-2|-
TGTGCCACCAGCAGAGATGGGGGAGTGTTTACAGGGCATGGCTACACCTTC
CATSRDGGVFTGHGYTF
>many|TRBV6-5|TRBJ1-6|-
TGTGCCAGCAGCTTAACAGGGAGCCCTAATTCACCCCTCCACTTT
CASSLTGSPNSPLHF
>few|TRBV11-2|TRBJ1-6|-
TGTGCCAGCAGCAATGGCCGGTCACCCCTCCACTTT
CASSNGRSPLHF
>once|TRBV6-5|TRBJ1-6|TRBD1
TGTGCCAGCAGTTACTCAGGGACAGACTATTCACCCCTCCACTTT
CASSYSGTDYSPLHF
>-|TRBV6-5|TRBJ1-2|-
TGTGCCAGCAGTTACGGGTGGGCAGAATATGGCTACACCTTC
CASSYGWAEYGYTF
>once|TRBV9|TRBJ1-1|-
TGTGCCAGCAGCGTAGGCCAGGGGTACACTGAAGCTTTCTTT
CASSVGQGYTEAFF
>-|TRBV12-5|TRBJ1-6|TRBD1
TGTGCTAGTGGTTTGGTTGGGACAGGGTATTCACCCCTCCACTTT
CASGLVGTGYSPLHF
>-|TRBV27|TRBJ2-2|TRBD2
TGTGCCAGCAGTCCCCGATGGGCGGGGGCCGGGGAGCTGTTTTTT
CASSPRWAGAGELFF
>-|TRBV12-3/TRBV12-4|TRBJ1-5|-
TGTGCCAGCAGTTTAGGCGTCGATCAGCCCCAGCATTTT
CASSLGVDQPQHF
>-|TRBV19|TRBJ2-7|-
TGTGCCAGCGAGGGAGGGGGCGAGCAGTACTTC
CASEGGGEQYF
>-|TRBV19|TRBJ2-1|-
TGTGCCAGTAGTATGGGCAGGGGAAGGGCGGGGGCTTCGCTTGAGCAGTTCTTC
CASSMGRGRAGASLEQFF
>-|TRBV6-5|TRBJ1-5|TRBD1
TGTGCCAGCAGTTACGGACAGGGAGGACAGCCCCAGCATTTT
CASSYGQGGQPQHF
>-|TRBV7-2|TRBJ2-7|-
TGTGCCAGCAGCTTATCCCTGGGGGGCGCAAACTCCTACGAGCAGTACTTC
CASSLSLGGANSYEQYF
>-|TRBV10-3|TRBJ2-7|-
TGTGCCATCAGTTGGGACGTTTCCTACGAGCAGTACTTC
CAISWDVSYEQYF
>-|TRBV3-1/TRBV3-2|TRBJ1-2|-
TGTGCCAGCAGCGGACAGCCCCACTTGGGTTACACCTTC
CASSGQPHLGYTF
>-|TRBV7-6|TRBJ2-1|-
TGTGCCAGCAGCTTATCCCAGGGGTCCTACAATGAGCAGTTCTTC
CASSLSQGSYNEQFF
>once|TRBV11-2|TRBJ2-1|TRBD2
TGTGCCAGCAGCTTAGTTATCCTAGCGGGATCCACGGGGAATGAGCAGTTCTTC
CASSLVILAGSTGNEQFF
>-|TRBV14|TRBJ2-5|TRBD2
TGTGCCAGCAGCCAAGAGAACGGACTAGCGTTAGTAGCTGGGAACCAAGAGACCCAGTACTTC
CASSQENGLALVAGNQETQYF
>-|TRBV18|TRBJ1-1|-
TGTGCCAGCTCACCCAGGGGAGCAGGTTTGAACACTGAAGCTTTCTTT
CASSPRGAGLNTEAFF
>few|TRBV12-3/TRBV12-4|TRBJ2-7|-
TGTGCCAGCAGTTTAGGATACGAGCAGTACTTC
CASSLGYEQYF
>-|TRBV30|TRBJ1-1|-
TGTGCCTGGAGTCCGACCAGGGGTGGGGCCACTGAAGCTTTCTTT
CAWSPTRGGATEAFF
>-|TRBV7-2|TRBJ2-1|-
TGTGCCAGCAGCCCGGTTACCGCCTACAATGAGCAGTTCTTC
CASSPVTAYNEQFF
>few|TRBV6-5|TRBJ1-5|-
TGTGCCAGCAGCCCCGGGGGAGGGGGGCATCAGCCCCAGCATTTT
CASSPGGGGHQPQHF
>-|TRBV3-1/TRBV3-2|TRBJ2-1|-
TGTGCCAGCAGCCTTGTAGTGGGAACTGAGCAGTTCTTC
CASSLVVGTEQFF
>-|TRBV2|TRBJ1-1|-
TGTGCCAGCAGTGAAGGGTCTTTAGCTTTCTTT
CASSEGSLAFF